This T cell receptor beta chain was identified during a study of identical twins. Whole-study results and caveats: The degree of excess twin sharing was weaker in beta out-of-frame sequences. The models systematically underestimated how much out-of-frame TCR alpha was shared in monozygotic twins. Fewer insertions were carried by abundant cord blood beta clonotypes, but none was seen in memory repertoires.

TCRdb processed the 5' RACE reads anew with MiXCR; each CDR3 protein has one entry. The data show under 900,000 distinct CDR3 sequences, with roughly an eighth seen just once and around 1.5% held by the top ten. The CDR3 spans 13 residues. Germline V gene lookup returns CDR1 SGHTA and CDR2 FQGNSA. V was trimmed by 3 bases and J by 7 bases, leaving 7 bases between them. Comment on this clonotype: Its matching antigen is unknown.

Healthy Caucasian donors formed the entire cohort. These same data were also listed under a study on yellow fever vaccine responses in identical twins.

V and J are TRBV7-2 and TRBJ1-6; unclear D gene. This TCR came from a woman younger than 35 in good health. Sequencing was carried out using PBMCs. CDR3 nucleotide sequence: TGTGCCAGCAGCTTCCGGCAGAATTCACCCCTCCACTTT. Translated, it gives CASSFRQNSPLHF.